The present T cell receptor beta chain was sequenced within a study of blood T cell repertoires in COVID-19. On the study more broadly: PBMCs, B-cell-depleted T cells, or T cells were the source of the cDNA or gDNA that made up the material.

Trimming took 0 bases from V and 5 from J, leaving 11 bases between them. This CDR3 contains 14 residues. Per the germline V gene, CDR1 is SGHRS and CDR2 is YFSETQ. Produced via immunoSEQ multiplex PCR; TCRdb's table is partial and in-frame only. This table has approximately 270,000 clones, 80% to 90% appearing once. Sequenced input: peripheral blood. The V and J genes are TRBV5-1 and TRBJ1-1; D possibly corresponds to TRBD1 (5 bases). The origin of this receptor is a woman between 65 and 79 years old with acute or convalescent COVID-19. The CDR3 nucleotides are TGCGCCAGCAGCTTGGAGGGGAGGTTGACTGAAGCTTTCTTT. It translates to CASSLEGRLTEAFF.